This T cell receptor (beta chain) derives from a study of cytomegalovirus exposure and HLA in healthy donors. Study-level findings and limits: Compared with the roughly 700-donor mean, an Asian-associated ancestry cluster reportedly had fewer N-insertions, according to a later analysis. HLA restriction was apparent for most CMV-associated TCR beta chains in a later analysis.

13 Jbeta primers and 60 Vbeta primers were used for the PCR. The method was immunoSEQ multiplex PCR; TCRdb's version includes in-frame clones alone and lacks a portion of them. The table for this sample gives around 75,000 clones. Points on this clone: The antigen remains undetermined.

CDR1 SGHTS and CDR2 YDEGEE come from the germline V gene. V lost 0 bases to trimming and J lost 4 bases; unmatched junction nucleotides: 7. The CDR3 runs 17 residues. Unrecorded immune exposure was likely among donors, who were nominally healthy when sampled. V gene TRBV5-8 combines with J gene TRBJ1-3; 10 nucleotides match TRBD1. The sequence was collected from a woman aged 55-70 years in good health and CMV-seronegative. Sequenced sample: PBMCs. This CDR3 is CASSLAFDRGQGNTIYF. The CDR3 DNA sequence: TGTGCCAGCAGCTTGGCCTTTGACAGGGGGCAAGGAAACACCATATATTTT. Full variable domain (missing parts from reference TRBV5-8 and TRBJ1-3): EAGVTQSPTHLIKTRGQQATLRCSPISGHTSVYWYQQALGLGLQFLLWYDEGEERNRGNFPPRFSGRQFPNYSSELNVNALELEDSALYLCASSLAFDRGQGNTIYFGEGSWLTVV.